The 29 T cell receptor beta chains given below trace back to one sample, sequenced in a study of T cells after posttransplantation cyclophosphamide. Control samples came 1 year after myeloablative marrow transplants with methotrexate plus calcineurin inhibitor. Here immunoSEQ multiplex PCR was the method, and the copy in TCRdb shows in-frame clones only, minus some. The sample lists 19,000 or so clones, 86% seen once, with about 2.1% in the top ten. This specimen consisted of PBMCs, obtained 362 days after allogeneic stem cell transplant with calcineurin inhibitor and methotrexate. These receptors came from a female patient in her 30s who received an allogeneic stem cell transplant from an unrelated donor, was CMV-positive, and had acute and chronic GVHD. Some T cells could come from the graft donor.

This clone has a single count. CDR3 residues: CATRTGEGYQPQHF. CDR3 DNA sequence: TGTGCCACAAGGACAGGGGAAGGGTATCAGCCCCAGCATTTT. This sequence joins TRBV15 and TRBJ1-5; 9 nucleotides line up with TRBD1. J gave up 5 bases and V 9 bases, and 8 bases lay outside the gene matches. This CDR3 comprises 14 residues. Per the germline V gene, CDR1 is LNHNV and CDR2 is YYDKDF (reference sequence). The whole variable domain, filled in from reference TRBV15 and TRBJ1-5, reads DAMVIQNPRYQVTQFGKPVTLSCSQTLNHNVMYWYQQKSSQAPKLLFHYYDKDFNNEADTPDNFQSRRPNTSFCFLDIRSPGLGDTAMYLCATRTGEGYQPQHFGDGTRLSIL.

As to this clone: The same CDR3 also results from other DNA sequences found in this sample. The chain combines TRBV6-4 with TRBJ2-1; tentatively, D is TRBD2 (6 bases). Between the trimmed V and J ends, which lost 3 bases and 4 bases, there was a span of 13 bases. The germline gives CDR1 MRHNA, CDR2 SNTAGT. There are 15 residues in the CDR3. CDR3 in amino acids: CASSDSAGTYNEQFF. The CDR3 nucleotides are TGTGCCAGCAGTGATTCGGCGGGAACTTACAATGAGCAGTTCTTC.

The chain uses TRBV29-1 and TRBJ1-5, with D maybe TRBD1 (5 bases). CDR3 length equals 13 residues. With 7 bases removed from V and 7 bases from J, the gap between germline ends came to 17 bases. The germline V gene encodes CDR1 SQVTM and CDR2 ANQGSEA. The CDR3, as DNA: TGCAGCGCCCAAGGTCAGGGCGGACAGCCCCAGCATTTT. Encoded protein: CSAQGQGGQPQHF.

J is TRBJ2-5 and V is TRBV7-9, with a tentative D call TRBD2 (6 bases). The J call could be wrong; TRBJ2-7 is a better fit for the DNA end. The CDR3 totals 13 residues. Germline values: CDR1 SEHNR, CDR2 FQNEAQ (reference sequence). The CDR3: CASRDSLSYEQYF. The DNA for the CDR3 is TGTGCCAGTCGGGACTCCCTCTCCTACGAGCAGTACTTC.

The rearrangement uses TRBV9 and TRBJ2-3; TRBD2 matches at 13 bases. The germline V gene has CDR1 SGDLS and CDR2 YYNGEE. V was clipped by 3 bases and J by 6 bases; unmatched bases: 7. This CDR3 region has 16 residues. The CDR3 DNA sequence: TGTGCCAGCAGCGCAACTAGCGGGGGGGCAACGGATACGCAGTATTTT. Amino acid sequence: CASSATSGGATDTQYF.

The chain couples TRBV5-6 to TRBJ1-2, with 10 bases identical to TRBD1. Germline V gives CDR1 SGHDT, CDR2 YYEEEE. The CDR3 runs to 14 residues. The V segment lost 3 bases and the J segment 6 bases; nucleotides outside the gene matches: 5. The CDR3 DNA is TGTGCCAGCAGCTCCATGACAGGGGGCGATGGCTACACCTTC. Translated, it gives CASSSMTGGDGYTF.

The chain has TRBV7-9 and TRBJ2-3; 9 bases fit TRBD1. The germline gives CDR1 SEHNR, CDR2 FQNEAQ (reference sequence). V shed 5 bases and J 5 bases; nucleotides not matched to a gene: 11. This CDR3 has 16 amino acids. The CDR3 region is CASSLDRGFGGDTQYF. In DNA form, the CDR3 reads TGTGCCAGCAGCCTAGACAGGGGGTTTGGTGGAGATACGCAGTATTTT.

The chain couples TRBV13 to TRBJ2-1; D is perhaps TRBD1 (5 bases). Germline-derived CDR1 and CDR2 are PRHDT and FYEKMQ (reference sequence). The CDR3 covers 13 residues. V was shortened by 5 bases and J by 6 bases, with 11 bases between the two germline ends. The CDR3 sequence is CASSQGHPNEQFF. The DNA for the CDR3 is TGTGCCAGCAGCCAGGGCCACCCCAATGAGCAGTTCTTC.

The chain carries TRBV19 and TRBJ1-1; D is possibly TRBD1 (6 bases). CDR1 is LNHDA, CDR2 SQIVND, per germline (reference sequence). This CDR3 contains 11 residues. V dropped 8 bases and J dropped 7 bases, with 11 bases sitting between them. The CDR3 DNA reads TGTGCCAGTTCAACAGGGTTTGAAGCTTTCTTT. It translates to CASSTGFEAFF.

About this clone: At one of its ends the junction is not consistent with the germline gene, which may arise from a read error. The V call is TRBV9, the J call TRBJ2-2, with 9 bases lining up with TRBD2. The CDR3 is 16 amino acids. The germline V gene has CDR1 SGDLS and CDR2 YYNGEE. The CDR3 nucleotides read TGTGCCAGCAGCGTACGGACTAGCGCGATCACCGGGGGGCTGTTTTTT. Translation gives CASSVRTSAITGGLFF.

The genes are TRBV7-8 and TRBJ2-5; TRBD2 matches 7 bases. CDR1 is SGHVS and CDR2 is FQNEAQ in the germline V gene. After removal of 6 bases from V and 2 bases from J, the junction contained 12 bases not matched to a gene. The CDR3 is 16 residues long. CDR3 loop: CASSPLSGRGQETQYF. CDR3 nucleotide sequence: TGTGCCAGCAGTCCCCTTAGCGGGCGGGGGCAAGAGACCCAGTACTTC.

V is TRBV29-1 and J is TRBJ1-3; D unclear. This CDR3 spans 11 amino acids. Germline V gene sequence: CDR1 SQVTM, CDR2 ANQGSEA. The V and J ends lost 7 bases and 3 bases respectively, with 7 bases between them. The CDR3 region is CSAAHGNTIYF. The CDR3 DNA reads TGCAGCGCTGCACATGGAAACACCATATATTTT.

There are a few counts of this clone. J is TRBJ2-1 and V is TRBV11-2; D ambiguous. The germline V gene has CDR1 SGHAT and CDR2 FQNNGV. This CDR3 has 12 amino acids. V was cut by 5 bases and J by 1 base, with 3 bases left in between. Written as DNA, the CDR3 is TGTGCCAGCAGCCTTTCCTACAATGAGCAGTTCTTC. Translation gives CASSLSYNEQFF. The full variable domain, rest sourced from reference TRBV11-2 and TRBJ2-1, is EAGVAQSPRYKIIEKRQSVAFWCNPISGHATLYWYQQILGQGPKLLIQFQNNGVVDDSQLPKDRFSAERLKGVDSTLKIQPAKLEDSAVYLCASSLSYNEQFFGPGTRLTVL.

The V and J genes are TRBV5-8 and TRBJ2-3, with TRBD2 as a possible D gene (6 bases). The CDR3 extends over 15 amino acids. Germline V CDR1 and CDR2: SGHTS, YDEGEE. Between the trimmed V and J ends, which lost 4 bases and 2 bases, there was a span of 14 bases. This CDR3 is CASSPRLGSTDTQYF. The CDR3 bases are TGTGCCAGCAGCCCCCGACTAGGTTCCACAGATACGCAGTATTTT.

This chain links TRBV7-9 with TRBJ2-6, with D possibly TRBD1 on 6 matching bases. With 6 bases removed from V and 4 bases from J, the gap between germline ends came to 10 bases. Germline-derived CDR1 and CDR2 are SEHNR and FQNEAQ (reference sequence). The CDR3 totals 14 residues. CDR3 bases: TGTGCCAGCAGTCCGGGACAAGGGGCCAACGTCCTGACTTTC. Residues: CASSPGQGANVLTF. The full variable domain, in which reference TRBV7-9 and TRBJ2-6 provide the parts outside the CDR3, is DTGVSQNPRHKITKRGQNVTFRCDPISEHNRLYWYRQTLGQGPEFLTYFQNEAQLEKSRLLSDRFSAERPKGSFSTLEIQRTEQGDSAMYLCASSPGQGANVLTFGAGSRLTVL.

The chain is built from TRBV14 and TRBJ1-2; the D gene is possibly TRBD1 (5 bases). The CDR3 sequence is 13 residues long. V was cut by 4 bases and J by 8 bases, with 14 bases left in between. Germline CDR1 and CDR2: SGHDN and FVKESK. The chain's CDR3 is CASSPFDGAGYTF. Here the CDR3 DNA reads TGTGCCAGCAGCCCTTTCGATGGGGCGGGCTACACCTTC.

The rearrangement links TRBV27 to TRBJ2-2; D remains unclear. Germline V gives CDR1 MNHEY, CDR2 SMNVEV (reference sequence). This CDR3 is 12 amino acids long. Trimming removed 11 bases at V and 4 bases at J, with 11 bases between. This chain's CDR3 is CAPNQSTGELFF. The CDR3 DNA follows: TGTGCCCCGAACCAGTCCACCGGGGAGCTGTTTTTT.

This sequence joins TRBV4-1 and TRBJ2-3; 11 positions match TRBD2. Germline lookup yields CDR1 MGHRA and CDR2 YSYEKL. V shed 6 bases and J 5 bases; nucleotides not matched to a gene: 7. CDR3 size: 15 residues. CDR3 coding DNA: TGCGCCAGCAGTCACGTTAGCGGGGGGGTAGATACGCAGTATTTT. Amino acid sequence: CASSHVSGGVDTQYF.

The chain links TRBV1 to TRBJ1-2; the D call of TRBD1 is as the table states it, not checked on the DNA. TRBV1 is a listed pseudogene. The CDR3 runs to 15 residues. The CDR3 reads CTSSQGIRQASGYTF. In DNA, the CDR3 is TGCACCAGCAGCCAAGGAATCAGGCAGGCGAGTGGCTACACCTTC.

V and J are TRBV10-2 and TRBJ2-1, with D unclear. Trimming pared 5 bases from V and 0 bases from J, leaving 8 bases between. The CDR3 is 14 residues long. Germline V gene data show CDR1 as WSHSY and CDR2 as SAAADI. This CDR3 is CASSMSSSYNEQFF. For the CDR3, the DNA is TGCGCCAGCAGTATGTCTAGCTCCTACAATGAGCAGTTCTTC.

The chain has TRBV6-4 and TRBJ2-5, with 14 bases lining up with TRBD2. The CDR3 extends over 14 amino acids. CDR1 is MRHNA and CDR2 is SNTAGT in the germline V gene. Unmatched junction bases numbered 3, after V lost 6 bases and J lost 6 bases. As DNA, the CDR3 is TGTGCCAGCAGGGGGACTAGCGGGAGAAAGACCCAGTACTTC. It specifies CASRGTSGRKTQYF.

This clone was seen a single time. V and J are TRBV19 and TRBJ2-3; D is possibly TRBD2 (7 bases). Trimming pared 2 bases from V and 9 bases from J, leaving 15 bases between. Germline lookup yields CDR1 LNHDA and CDR2 SQIVND (reference sequence). The CDR3 covers 14 residues. The CDR3 sequence is CASSIYRGADTQYF. The CDR3 DNA reads as TGTGCCAGTAGTATATATCGGGGGGCCGACACGCAGTATTTT.

This clone was observed a few times. The chain has TRBV10-1 and TRBJ2-3; tentatively, D is TRBD2 (5 bases). V was trimmed by 3 bases and J by 4 bases, leaving 17 bases between them. Germline V gene lookup returns CDR1 WNHNN and CDR2 SYGVQD (reference sequence). The length of the CDR3 is 16 residues. CDR3 coding DNA: TGCGCCAGCAGTGACCCGGGATTTGGTACCCCAGATACGCAGTATTTT. It yields the protein CASSDPGFGTPDTQYF.

The chain is built from TRBV5-6 and TRBJ1-4; tentative D call: TRBD1 (6 bases). Trimming stripped 0 bases from V and 8 bases from J, with 11 bases between. This CDR3 spans 14 amino acids. In germline, CDR1 is SGHDT, CDR2 YYEEEE. The CDR3 bases are TGTGCCAGCAGCTTGGGACAGGTATACGAAAAACTGTTTTTT. Residues: CASSLGQVYEKLFF.

The chain is built from TRBV5-5 and TRBJ1-5; D not resolved. V lost 5 bases and J 6 bases, leaving 21 bases between the germline ends. The germline CDR1 and CDR2 sequences are SGHKS and YYEKEE (reference sequence). The CDR3 sequence is 16 residues long. CDR3 loop: CASSYDGGVPGQPQHF. CDR3 DNA: TGTGCCAGCAGTTATGACGGCGGGGTCCCTGGTCAGCCCCAGCATTTT. Supplemented by reference TRBV5-5 and TRBJ1-5, the full variable domain reads DAGVTQSPTHLIKTRGQQVTLRCSPISGHKSVSWYQQVLGQGPQFIFQYYEKEERGRGNFPDRFSARQFPNYSSELNVNALLLGDSALYLCASSYDGGVPGQPQHFGDGTRLSIL.

The chain has TRBV30 and TRBJ1-4, with 7 bases lining up with TRBD1. Germline V gene data show CDR1 as GTSNPN and CDR2 as SVGIG (reference sequence). This CDR3 has 12 amino acids. The V gene end was trimmed by 2 bases and the J gene end by 10 bases; junction bases not matched to a gene: 4. The DNA of the CDR3 is TGTGCCTGGAGTCCAGGGGGTGGAAAACTGTTTTTT. This translates into CAWSPGGGKLFF.

This chain connects TRBV21-1 to TRBJ2-5; TRBD2 was called by the table and not checked on the DNA. TRBV21-1 is described as a pseudogene. The CDR3 runs 16 residues. CDR3 DNA sequence: TGTGCCAGCAGCAAAGCAAGGGAGGCTTCCTGGGGGACCCAGTACTTC. Its protein product is CASSKAREASWGTQYF.

The CDR3 nucleotides read TGTGCCAGCAGTAGACAGGGTTCTGGCTACACCTTC. Translation gives CASSRQGSGYTF. This chain joins TRBV6-5 and TRBJ1-2, with 7 bases fitting TRBD1. CDR1 is MNHEY, CDR2 SVGAGI, per germline. The CDR3 has 12 residues. The V gene end was trimmed by 5 bases and the J gene end by 7 bases; junction bases not matched to a gene: 4.

The chain couples TRBV9 to TRBJ1-1; maybe TRBD1 (6 bases). V dropped 0 bases and J dropped 1 base, with 16 bases sitting between them. Per the germline V gene, CDR1 is SGDLS and CDR2 is YYNGEE. The CDR3 has 17 residues. The CDR3 reads CASSVGGTPTQNTEAFF. In DNA, the CDR3 is TGTGCCAGCAGCGTAGGAGGGACACCCACACAGAACACTGAAGCTTTCTTT.